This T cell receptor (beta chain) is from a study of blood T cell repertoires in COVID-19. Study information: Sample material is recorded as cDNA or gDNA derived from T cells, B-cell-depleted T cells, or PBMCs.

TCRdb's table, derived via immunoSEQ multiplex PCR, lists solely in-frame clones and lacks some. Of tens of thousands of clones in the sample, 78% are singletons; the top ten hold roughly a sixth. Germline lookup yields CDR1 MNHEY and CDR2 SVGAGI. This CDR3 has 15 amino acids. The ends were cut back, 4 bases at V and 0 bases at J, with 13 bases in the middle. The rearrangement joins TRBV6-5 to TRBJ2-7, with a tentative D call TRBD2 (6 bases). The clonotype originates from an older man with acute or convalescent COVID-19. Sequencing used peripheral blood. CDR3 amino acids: CASSSPRGISYEQYF. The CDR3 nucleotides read TGTGCCAGCAGTTCCCCTCGGGGGATCTCCTACGAGCAGTACTTC.